This TCR beta chain was identified in a study of cytomegalovirus exposure and HLA in healthy donors. Germline V CDR1 and CDR2: SEHNR, FQNEAQ (reference sequence). This CDR3 has 14 amino acids. V was trimmed by 5 bases and J by 0 bases, leaving 10 bases between them. 60 Vbeta and 13 Jbeta primers were used in PCR. Libraries were prepared by immunoSEQ multiplex PCR; TCRdb keeps only in-frame clonotypes and omits some of them. The profile shows about 130,000 clones, around four fifths of them singletons. This clone occurred a few times. As yet, its antigen is unknown. Healthy bone marrow donors supplied every sample. Investigators did not record CMV serostatus for this donor. Study-wide results and limits: It emerged from a later analysis that several of the most significant clusters appeared to be linked to common viral pathogens. Through in vitro validation, three CMV-associated chains were shown to be specific for CMV antigens.

This sequence was found in a man aged 30 to 39 in good health. Sequencing input: PBMCs. This chain links TRBV7-9 with TRBJ1-1; D uncertain. This CDR3 reads CASSPRLLNTEAFF. The CDR3 coding sequence is TGTGCCAGCAGCCCGCGGCTTCTGAACACTGAAGCTTTCTTT.